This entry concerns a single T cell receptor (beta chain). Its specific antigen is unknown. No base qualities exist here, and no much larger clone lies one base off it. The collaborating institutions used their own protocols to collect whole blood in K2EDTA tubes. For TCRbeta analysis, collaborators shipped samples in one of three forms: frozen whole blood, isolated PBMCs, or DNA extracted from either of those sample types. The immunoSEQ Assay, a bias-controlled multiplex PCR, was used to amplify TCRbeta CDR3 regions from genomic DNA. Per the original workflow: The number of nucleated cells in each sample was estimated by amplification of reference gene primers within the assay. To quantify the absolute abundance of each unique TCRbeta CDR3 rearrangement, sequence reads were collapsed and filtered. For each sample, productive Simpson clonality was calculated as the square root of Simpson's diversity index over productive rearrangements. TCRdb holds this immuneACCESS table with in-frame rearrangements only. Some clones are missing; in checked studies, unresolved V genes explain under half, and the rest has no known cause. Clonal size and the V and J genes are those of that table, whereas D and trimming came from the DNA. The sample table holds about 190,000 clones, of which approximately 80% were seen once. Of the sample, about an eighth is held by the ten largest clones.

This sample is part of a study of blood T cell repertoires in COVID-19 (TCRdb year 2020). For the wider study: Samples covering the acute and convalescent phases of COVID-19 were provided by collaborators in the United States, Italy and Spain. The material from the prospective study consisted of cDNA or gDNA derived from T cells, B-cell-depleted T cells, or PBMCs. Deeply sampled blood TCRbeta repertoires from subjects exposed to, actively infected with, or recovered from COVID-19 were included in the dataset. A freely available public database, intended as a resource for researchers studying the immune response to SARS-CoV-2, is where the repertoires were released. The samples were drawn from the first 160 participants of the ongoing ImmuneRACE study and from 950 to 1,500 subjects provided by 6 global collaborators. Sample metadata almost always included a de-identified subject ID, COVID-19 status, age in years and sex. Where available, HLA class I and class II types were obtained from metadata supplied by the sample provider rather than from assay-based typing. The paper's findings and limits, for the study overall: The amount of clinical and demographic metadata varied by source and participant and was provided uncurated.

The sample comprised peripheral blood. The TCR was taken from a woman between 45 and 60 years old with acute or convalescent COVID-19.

This receptor carries the CDR3 CASSYRGAYEQYF. The DNA reads TGTGCCAGCAGTTACCGGGGAGCCTACGAGCAGTACTTC. The V and J genes are TRBV6-5 and TRBJ2-7; the D gene is perhaps TRBD2, on 5 matching bases. Trimming takes 2 bases from V and 2 bases from J, and the germline ends sit 7 bases apart. CDR1 MNHEY and CDR2 SVGAGI are derived from the germline V gene. The CDR3 has 13 amino acids, counting the end cysteine and phenylalanine. Only the CDR3 portion is preserved as DNA: 39 bases, with reading frame beginning at the first base.